This is a list of T cell receptor beta chains from one sample in a study of blood T cell repertoires in COVID-19. Sequencing used immunoSEQ multiplex PCR; TCRdb keeps in-frame clones, though not all of them. The sample lists around 160,000 clones; around 85% were seen once. Sequencing used peripheral blood. These receptors all come from a woman aged 60-70 years with COVID-19, enrolled during active disease. CDR3s include the opening cysteine and the closing phenylalanine or tryptophan. D genes are given only for firm matches. Where a row states a size, it is once, few, many or the class of an expanded clone; other rows omit it.

>NA|NA|TRBV19|TRBJ1-5
CASSILSGGNQPQHF
TGTGCCAGTAGTATCCTCTCAGGGGGCAATCAGCCCCAGCATTTT
>TRBD1|NA|TRBV10-3|TRBJ1-5
CAISESIGQGISNQPQHF
TGTGCCATCAGTGAGTCGATAGGACAGGGGATTAGCAATCAGCCCCAGCATTTT
>TRBD1|NA|TRBV7-9|TRBJ1-1
CASSGGQGNTEAFF
TGTGCCAGCAGTGGGGGACAGGGGAACACTGAAGCTTTCTTT
>TRBD1|NA|TRBV4-3|TRBJ2-2
CASSQETGTNTGELFF
TGCGCCAGCAGCCAGGAGACAGGGACGAACACCGGGGAGCTGTTTTTT
>TRBD2|NA|TRBV7-3|TRBJ2-5
CASSLDSGGAAKTQYF
TGTGCCAGCAGCCTCGATAGCGGGGGGGCCGCAAAGACCCAGTACTTC
>TRBD1|NA|TRBV6-5|TRBJ2-7
CASTPGGATYEQYF
TGTGCCAGCACCCCAGGGGGAGCGACCTACGAGCAGTACTTC
>TRBD1|NA|TRBV7-2|TRBJ2-5
CASSPDRVNQETQYF
TGTGCCAGCAGTCCCGACAGGGTCAACCAAGAGACCCAGTACTTC
>NA|NA|TRBV11-2|TRBJ1-2
CASRPPGGSGYTF
TGTGCCAGCAGGCCCCCGGGGGGCAGTGGCTACACCTTC
>TRBD1|NA|TRBV7-7|TRBJ2-7
CASSRDRGHEQYF
TGTGCCAGCAGCCGGGACAGGGGCCACGAGCAGTACTTC
>NA|few|TRBV25-1|TRBJ2-1
CASGPFRGDYNEQFF
TGTGCCAGCGGACCATTCAGGGGAGACTACAATGAGCAGTTCTTC
>TRBD1|NA|TRBV19|TRBJ2-7
CASIGRGGGEQYF
TGTGCCAGTATAGGTAGAGGGGGCGGCGAGCAGTACTTC
>NA|NA|TRBV2|TRBJ2-2
CASSERGIGELFF
TGTGCCAGCAGTGAACGGGGGATCGGGGAGCTGTTTTTT
>NA|NA|TRBV4-1|TRBJ1-1
CASSQGQGADTEAFF
TGCGCCAGCAGCCAAGGACAAGGGGCGGACACTGAAGCTTTCTTT
>NA|once|TRBV5-5|TRBJ1-6
CASSLVSSGARNSPLHF
TGTGCCAGCAGCTTGGTGTCTTCAGGGGCGCGGAATTCACCCCTCCACTTT
>NA|NA|TRBV4-1|TRBJ1-2
CASSQPGVNYGYTF
TGCGCCAGCAGCCAACCGGGGGTAAACTATGGCTACACCTTC
>TRBD1|NA|TRBV29-1|TRBJ1-2
CSVEGQDYGYTF
TGCAGCGTTGAGGGACAGGACTATGGCTACACCTTC
>NA|NA|TRBV5-1|TRBJ2-5
CASSLASTSETQYF
TGCGCCAGCAGCTTGGCTTCTACGTCGGAGACCCAGTACTTC
>NA|NA|TRBV13|TRBJ2-3
CASSFIYERDTQYF
TGTGCCAGCAGCTTTATCTATGAGAGGGATACGCAGTATTTT
>TRBD2|NA|TRBV11-2|TRBJ2-7
CASSLSSGGWDSYEQYF
TGTGCCAGCAGCTTAAGCTCGGGAGGATGGGACTCCTACGAGCAGTACTTC
>NA|NA|TRBV6-6|TRBJ1-1
CASSYDHDRPAFF
TGTGCCAGCAGTTACGACCACGACAGGCCCGCTTTCTTT
>NA|NA|TRBV21-1|TRBJ1-1
CASSKDPGQGAYTEAFF
TGTGCCAGCAGCAAAGACCCCGGACAGGGGGCTTACACTGAAGCTTTCTTT
>TRBD2|NA|TRBV4-3|TRBJ2-2
CASSQELSGVNGELFF
TGCGCCAGCAGCCAAGAACTAAGCGGGGTCAACGGGGAGCTGTTTTTT
>TRBD1|few|TRBV28|TRBJ1-1
CASRTGYGVTEAFF
TGTGCCAGCAGGACAGGGTATGGGGTCACTGAAGCTTTCTTT
>NA|NA|TRBV5-1|TRBJ2-7
CASSSGQHMDEQYF
TGCGCCAGCAGCTCAGGACAGCATATGGACGAGCAGTACTTC
>NA|few|TRBV21-1|TRBJ1-1
CASTTGGGVTEAFF
TGTGCCAGCACCACAGGGGGAGGGGTGACTGAAGCTTTCTTT
>NA|NA|TRBV7-8|TRBJ1-2
CASSLAQGNYGYTF
TGTGCCAGCAGCTTAGCCCAGGGTAACTATGGCTACACCTTC
>NA|NA|TRBV5-4|TRBJ2-1
CASSLGGAGDNEQFF
TGTGCCAGCAGCTTGGGTGGGGCCGGCGACAATGAGCAGTTCTTC
>TRBD1|NA|TRBV7-6|TRBJ1-4
CASSPPGQFNEKLFF
TGTGCCAGCAGCCCCCCGGGACAGTTTAATGAAAAACTGTTTTTT
>NA|NA|TRBV7-3|TRBJ1-6
CASSLIAGVASPLHF
TGTGCCAGCAGCTTAATCGCAGGGGTCGCTTCACCCCTCCACTTT
>NA|NA|TRBV10-1|TRBJ1-1
CASSESSGSTEAFF
TGCGCCAGCAGTGAGTCGTCGGGGAGCACTGAAGCTTTCTTT
>NA|NA|TRBV7-9|TRBJ1-2
CASSFPGDYGYTF
TGTGCCAGCAGCTTCCCGGGGGACTATGGCTACACCTTC
>NA|NA|TRBV27|TRBJ2-2
CASSLSTLRGTGELFF
TGTGCCAGCAGTTTATCAACCCTACGCGGCACCGGGGAGCTGTTTTTT
>NA|NA|TRBV19|TRBJ1-5
CASSSGWGNQPQHF
TGTGCCAGTAGCAGCGGGTGGGGCAATCAGCCCCAGCATTTT
>NA|NA|TRBV12-1|TRBJ2-5
CASSSPGAGGQETQYF
TGTGCCAGCAGCTCACCTGGGGCAGGGGGCCAGGAGACCCAGTACTTC
>TRBD1|NA|TRBV6-5|TRBJ2-7
CAGATGTDLYEQYF
TGTGCGGGGGCTACCGGGACAGATCTCTACGAGCAGTACTTC
>NA|NA|TRBV7-9|TRBJ1-2
CASPPPDNLYGYTF
TGTGCCAGTCCCCCCCCGGACAACCTCTATGGCTACACCTTC
>NA|NA|TRBV18|TRBJ1-6
CASSPDSSYNSPLHF
TGTGCCAGCTCGCCCGACAGCTCCTATAATTCACCCCTCCACTTT
>NA|NA|TRBV5-5|TRBJ2-5
CASSPRDSLQETQYF
TGTGCCAGCAGCCCGCGGGACAGCCTCCAAGAGACCCAGTACTTC
>NA|NA|TRBV18|TRBJ1-5
CASSKQGSNQPQHF
TGTGCCAGCTCCAAACAGGGTAGCAATCAGCCCCAGCATTTT
>NA|NA|TRBV5-1|TRBJ2-1
CASTSTPGATYNEQFF
TGCGCCAGCACCTCAACCCCGGGAGCAACCTACAATGAGCAGTTCTTC
>TRBD2|NA|TRBV15|TRBJ2-3
CATSRARGVSTDTQYF
TGTGCCACCAGCAGAGCACGGGGGGTTAGCACAGATACGCAGTATTTT
>NA|NA|TRBV7-2|TRBJ2-7
CASSFALGSYEQYF
TGTGCCAGCAGCTTCGCCCTAGGCTCCTACGAGCAGTACTTC
>TRBD2|many|TRBV5-1|TRBJ2-2
CASTSAGVTVTGELFF
TGCGCCAGCACTTCCGCGGGGGTTACAGTGACCGGGGAGCTGTTTTTT
>TRBD1|once|TRBV5-4|TRBJ1-2
CASSYDRDGYTF
TGTGCCAGCAGCTACGACAGGGACGGCTACACCTTC